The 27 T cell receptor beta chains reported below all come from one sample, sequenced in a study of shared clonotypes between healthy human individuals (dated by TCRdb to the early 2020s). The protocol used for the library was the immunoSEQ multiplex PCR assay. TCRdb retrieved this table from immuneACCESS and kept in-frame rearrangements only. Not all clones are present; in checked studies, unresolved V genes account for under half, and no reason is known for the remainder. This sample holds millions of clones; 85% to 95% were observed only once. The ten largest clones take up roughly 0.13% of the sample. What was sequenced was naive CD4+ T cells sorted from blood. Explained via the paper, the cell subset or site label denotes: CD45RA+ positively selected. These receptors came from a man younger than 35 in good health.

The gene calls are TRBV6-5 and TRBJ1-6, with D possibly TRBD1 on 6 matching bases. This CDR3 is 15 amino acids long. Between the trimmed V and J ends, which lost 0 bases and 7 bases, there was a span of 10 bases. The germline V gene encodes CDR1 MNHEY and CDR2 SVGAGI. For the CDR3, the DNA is TGTGCCAGCAGTTACTCGAGACAGGAAAATTCACCCCTCCACTTT. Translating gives CASSYSRQENSPLHF.

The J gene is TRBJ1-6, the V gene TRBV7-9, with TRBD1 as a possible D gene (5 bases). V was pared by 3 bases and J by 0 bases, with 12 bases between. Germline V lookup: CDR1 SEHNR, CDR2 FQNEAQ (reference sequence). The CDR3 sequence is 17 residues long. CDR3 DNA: TGTGCCAGCAGCTTCCTCGGGGCCGCCTCCTATAATTCACCCCTCCACTTT. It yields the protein CASSFLGAASYNSPLHF.

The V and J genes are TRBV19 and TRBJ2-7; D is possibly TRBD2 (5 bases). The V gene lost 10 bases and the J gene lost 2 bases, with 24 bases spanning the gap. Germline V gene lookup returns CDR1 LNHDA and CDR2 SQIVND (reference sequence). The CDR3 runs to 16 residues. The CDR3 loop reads CANQRMGGQSPYEQYF. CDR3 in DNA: TGTGCCAATCAGCGGATGGGTGGGCAGTCCCCCTACGAGCAGTACTTC.

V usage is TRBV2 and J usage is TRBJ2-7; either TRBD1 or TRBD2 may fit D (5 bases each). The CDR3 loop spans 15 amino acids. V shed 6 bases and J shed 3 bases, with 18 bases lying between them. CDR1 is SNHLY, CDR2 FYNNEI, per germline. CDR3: CASSYDPSGSYEQYF. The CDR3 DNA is TGTGCCAGCAGCTACGACCCGTCAGGGAGCTACGAGCAGTACTTC.

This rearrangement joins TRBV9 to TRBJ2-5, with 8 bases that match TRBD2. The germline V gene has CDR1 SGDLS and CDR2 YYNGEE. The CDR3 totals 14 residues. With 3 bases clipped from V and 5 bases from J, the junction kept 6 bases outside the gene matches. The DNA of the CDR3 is TGTGCCAGCAGCGAAGCGGCGGGAGGTGAGACCCAGTACTTC. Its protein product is CASSEAAGGETQYF.

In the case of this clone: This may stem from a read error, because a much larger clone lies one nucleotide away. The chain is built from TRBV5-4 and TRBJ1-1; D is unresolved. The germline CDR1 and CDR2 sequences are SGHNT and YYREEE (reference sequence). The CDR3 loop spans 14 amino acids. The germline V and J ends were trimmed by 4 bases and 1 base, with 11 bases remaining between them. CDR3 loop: CASSRTLGNTEAFF. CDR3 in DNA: TGTGCCAGCAGCCGCACCTTGGGGAACACTGAAGCTTTCTTT.

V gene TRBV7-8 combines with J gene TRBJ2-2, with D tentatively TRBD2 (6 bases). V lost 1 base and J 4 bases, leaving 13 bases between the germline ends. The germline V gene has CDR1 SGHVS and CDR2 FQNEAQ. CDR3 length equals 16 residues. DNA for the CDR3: TGTGCCAGCAGCTTAGTCGGGGGACTTATCACCGGGGAGCTGTTTTTT. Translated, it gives CASSLVGGLITGELFF. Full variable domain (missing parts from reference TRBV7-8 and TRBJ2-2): GAGVSQSPRYKVAKRGQDVALRCDPISGHVSLFWYQQALGQGPEFLTYFQNEAQLDKSGLPSDRFFAERPEGSVSTLKIQRTQQEDSAVYLCASSLVGGLITGELFFGEGSRLTVL.

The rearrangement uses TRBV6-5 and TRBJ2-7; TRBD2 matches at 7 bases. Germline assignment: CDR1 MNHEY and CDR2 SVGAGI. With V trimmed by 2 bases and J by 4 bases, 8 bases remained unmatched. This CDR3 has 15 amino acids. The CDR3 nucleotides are TGTGCCAGCAGTTACAGACTAGCCCTTGGATACGAGCAGTACTTC. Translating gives CASSYRLALGYEQYF.

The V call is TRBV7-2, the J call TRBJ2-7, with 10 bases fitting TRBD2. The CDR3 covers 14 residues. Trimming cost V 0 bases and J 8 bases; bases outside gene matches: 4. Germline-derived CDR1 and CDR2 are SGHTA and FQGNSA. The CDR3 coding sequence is TGTGCCAGCAGCTTAGCCGGGACTAGCGACAAGCAGTACTTC. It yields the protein CASSLAGTSDKQYF.

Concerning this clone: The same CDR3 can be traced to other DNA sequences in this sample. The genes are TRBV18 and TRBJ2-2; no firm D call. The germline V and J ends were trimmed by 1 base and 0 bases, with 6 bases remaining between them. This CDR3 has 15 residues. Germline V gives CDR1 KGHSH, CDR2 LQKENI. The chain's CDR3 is CASSPRQPNTGELFF. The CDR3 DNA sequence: TGTGCCAGCTCACCACGGCAGCCGAACACCGGGGAGCTGTTTTTT.

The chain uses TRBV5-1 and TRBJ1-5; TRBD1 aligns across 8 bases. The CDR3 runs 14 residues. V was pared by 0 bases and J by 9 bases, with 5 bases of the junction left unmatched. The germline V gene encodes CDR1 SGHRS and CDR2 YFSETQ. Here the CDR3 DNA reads TGCGCCAGCAGCTTGGGGGACAGGTTTGCGCCCCAGCATTTT. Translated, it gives CASSLGDRFAPQHF.

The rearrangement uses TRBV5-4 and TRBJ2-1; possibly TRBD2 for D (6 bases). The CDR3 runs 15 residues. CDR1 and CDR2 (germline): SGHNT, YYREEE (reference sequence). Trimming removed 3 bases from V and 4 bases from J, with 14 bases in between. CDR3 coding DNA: TGTGCCAGCAGCTCCCGATCGGGGGATTACAATGAGCAGTTCTTC. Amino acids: CASSSRSGDYNEQFF. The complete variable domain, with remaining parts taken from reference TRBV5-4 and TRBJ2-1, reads ETGVTQSPTHLIKTRGQQVTLRCSSQSGHNTVSWYQQALGQGPQFIFQYYREEENGRGNFPPRFSGLQFPNYSSELNVNALELDDSALYLCASSSRSGDYNEQFFGPGTRLTVL.

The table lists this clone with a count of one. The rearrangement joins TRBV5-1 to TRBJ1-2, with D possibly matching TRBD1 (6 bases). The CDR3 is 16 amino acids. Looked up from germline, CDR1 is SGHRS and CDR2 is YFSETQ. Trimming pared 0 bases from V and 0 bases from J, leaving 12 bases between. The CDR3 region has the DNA TGCGCCAGCAGCTTGGACAGGGATGGAGCTAACTATGGCTACACCTTC. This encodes CASSLDRDGANYGYTF.

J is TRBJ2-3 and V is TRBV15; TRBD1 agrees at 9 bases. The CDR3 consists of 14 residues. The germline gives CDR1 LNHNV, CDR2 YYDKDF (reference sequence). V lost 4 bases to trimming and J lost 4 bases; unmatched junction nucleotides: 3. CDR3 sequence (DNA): TGTGCCACCAGCATAAACAGGGGGCCAGATACGCAGTATTTT. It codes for CATSINRGPDTQYF.

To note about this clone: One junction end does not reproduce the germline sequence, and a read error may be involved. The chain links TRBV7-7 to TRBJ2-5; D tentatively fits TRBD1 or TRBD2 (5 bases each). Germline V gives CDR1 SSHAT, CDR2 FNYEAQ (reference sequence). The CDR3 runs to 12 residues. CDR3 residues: CASSPSQGVPYF. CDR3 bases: TGTGCTAGCAGCCCTAGCCAAGGGGTACCGTACTTC.

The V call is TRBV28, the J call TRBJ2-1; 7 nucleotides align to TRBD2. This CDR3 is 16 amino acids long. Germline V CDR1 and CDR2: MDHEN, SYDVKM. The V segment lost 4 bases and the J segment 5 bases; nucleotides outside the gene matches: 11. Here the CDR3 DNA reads TGTGCCAGCAGTTCCCCCGGGAGGTTTAAAAACAATGAGCAGTTCTTC. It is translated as CASSSPGRFKNNEQFF.

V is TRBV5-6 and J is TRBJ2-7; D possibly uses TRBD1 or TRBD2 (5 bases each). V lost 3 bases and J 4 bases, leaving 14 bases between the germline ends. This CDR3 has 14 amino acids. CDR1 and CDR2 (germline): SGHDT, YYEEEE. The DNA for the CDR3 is TGTGCCAGCAGCTCCCGGGGCCTATCGTACGAGCAGTACTTC. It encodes CASSSRGLSYEQYF.

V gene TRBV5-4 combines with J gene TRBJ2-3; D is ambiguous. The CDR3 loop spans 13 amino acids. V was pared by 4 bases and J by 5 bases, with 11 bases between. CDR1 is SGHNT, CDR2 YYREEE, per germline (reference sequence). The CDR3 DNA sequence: TGTGCCAGCAGCCCTGCAGTGCAAGATACGCAGTATTTT. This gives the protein CASSPAVQDTQYF.

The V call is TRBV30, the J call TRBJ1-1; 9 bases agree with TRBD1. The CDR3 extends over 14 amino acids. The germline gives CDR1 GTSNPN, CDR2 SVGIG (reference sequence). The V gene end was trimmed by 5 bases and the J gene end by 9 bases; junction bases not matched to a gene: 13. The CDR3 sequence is CAWEMTGGPLQAFF. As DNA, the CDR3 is TGTGCCTGGGAGATGACAGGGGGGCCACTACAAGCTTTCTTT.

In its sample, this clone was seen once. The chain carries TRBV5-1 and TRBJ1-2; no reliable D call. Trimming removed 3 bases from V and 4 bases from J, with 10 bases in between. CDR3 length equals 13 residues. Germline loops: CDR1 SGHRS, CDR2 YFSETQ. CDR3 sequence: CASSSQNPYGYTF. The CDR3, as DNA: TGCGCCAGCAGCTCTCAGAACCCCTATGGCTACACCTTC.

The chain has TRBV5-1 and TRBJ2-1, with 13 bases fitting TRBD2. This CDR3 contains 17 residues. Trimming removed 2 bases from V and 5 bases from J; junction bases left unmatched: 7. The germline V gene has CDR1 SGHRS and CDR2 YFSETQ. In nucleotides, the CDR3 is TGCGCCAGCAGCTTTGGCCTACTAGCGGGAGGGGACAATGAGCAGTTCTTC. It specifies CASSFGLLAGGDNEQFF. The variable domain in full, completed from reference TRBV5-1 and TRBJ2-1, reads KAGVTQTPRYLIKTRGQQVTLSCSPISGHRSVSWYQQTPGQGLQFLFEYFSETQRNKGNFPGRFSGRQFSNSRSEMNVSTLELGDSALYLCASSFGLLAGGDNEQFFGPGTRLTVL.

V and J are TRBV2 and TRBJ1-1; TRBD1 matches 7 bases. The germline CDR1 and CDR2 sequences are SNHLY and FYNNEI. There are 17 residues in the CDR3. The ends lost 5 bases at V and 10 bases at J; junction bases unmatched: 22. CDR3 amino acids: CASSQSRDRGPSHIAFF. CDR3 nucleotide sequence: TGTGCCAGCAGTCAGAGCCGGGACAGAGGCCCGTCTCATATAGCTTTCTTT.

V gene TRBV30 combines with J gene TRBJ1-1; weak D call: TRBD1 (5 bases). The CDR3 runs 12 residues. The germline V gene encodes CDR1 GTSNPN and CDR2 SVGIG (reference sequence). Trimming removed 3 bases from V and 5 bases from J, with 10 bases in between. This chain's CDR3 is CAWRYGQTEAFF. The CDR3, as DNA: TGTGCCTGGAGGTACGGACAAACTGAAGCTTTCTTT.

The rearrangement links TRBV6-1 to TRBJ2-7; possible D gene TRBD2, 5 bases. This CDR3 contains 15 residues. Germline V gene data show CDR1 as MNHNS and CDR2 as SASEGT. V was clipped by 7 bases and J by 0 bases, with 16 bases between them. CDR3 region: CASTPRNGVSYEQYF. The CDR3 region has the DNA TGTGCCAGCACCCCCCGTAACGGGGTCTCCTACGAGCAGTACTTC.

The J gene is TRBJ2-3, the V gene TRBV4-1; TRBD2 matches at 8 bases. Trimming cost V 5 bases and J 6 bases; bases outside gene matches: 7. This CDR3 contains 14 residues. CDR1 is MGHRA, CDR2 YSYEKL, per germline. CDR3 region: CASSSWTGGDTQYF. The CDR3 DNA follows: TGCGCCAGCAGCTCTTGGACGGGAGGGGATACGCAGTATTTT.

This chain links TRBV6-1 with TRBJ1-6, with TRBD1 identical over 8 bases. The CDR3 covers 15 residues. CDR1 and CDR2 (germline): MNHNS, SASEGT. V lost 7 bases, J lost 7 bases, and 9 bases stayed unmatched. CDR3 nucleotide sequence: TGTGCCAGCAATGAGCAGGGGGCGAAGAATTCACCCCTCCACTTT. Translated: CASNEQGAKNSPLHF.

The CDR3: CASSESMLLGYNEQFF. The CDR3 DNA sequence: TGCGCCAGCAGTGAGTCGATGCTCCTAGGGTACAATGAGCAGTTCTTC. V is TRBV10-1 and J is TRBJ2-1; D unclear. CDR1 and CDR2 (germline): WNHNN, SYGVQD (reference sequence). Trimming took off 0 bases at V and 4 bases at J, with 13 bases between the two ends. The CDR3 totals 16 residues.